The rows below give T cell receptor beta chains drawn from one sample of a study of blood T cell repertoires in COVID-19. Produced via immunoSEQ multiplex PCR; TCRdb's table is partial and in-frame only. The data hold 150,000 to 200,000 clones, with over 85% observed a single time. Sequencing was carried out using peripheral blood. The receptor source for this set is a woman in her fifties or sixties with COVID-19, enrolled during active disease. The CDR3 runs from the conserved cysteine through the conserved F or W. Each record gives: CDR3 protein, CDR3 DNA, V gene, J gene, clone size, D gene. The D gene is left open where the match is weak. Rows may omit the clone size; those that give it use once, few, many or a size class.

CASSLNGGQETQYF	TGTGCCAGCAGCTTAAATGGCGGCCAAGAGACCCAGTACTTC	TRBV7-2	TRBJ2-5	.	.
CASFRDRNTGELFF	TGTGCCAGCTTCAGGGACAGAAACACCGGGGAGCTGTTTTTT	TRBV7-8	TRBJ2-2	medium-sized	TRBD1
CASTQGWANEKLFF	TGTGCCAGTACTCAGGGTTGGGCTAATGAAAAACTGTTTTTT	TRBV19	TRBJ1-4	.	.
CASTHIGRGNEKLFF	TGTGCCAGCACCCACATAGGGAGAGGAAATGAAAAACTGTTTTTT	TRBV6-1	TRBJ1-4	.	.
CASSRRTSGGPETQYF	TGCGCCAGCAGCCGCCGGACTAGCGGGGGGCCGGAGACCCAGTACTTC	TRBV4-1	TRBJ2-5	.	TRBD2
CASSRDSYEQYF	TGTGCCAGCAGTCGCGACAGCTACGAGCAGTACTTC	TRBV6-5	TRBJ2-7	.	.
CASSAGNRDLYTF	TGTGCCAGCAGCGCCGGGAACAGGGACCTCTACACCTTC	TRBV5-5	TRBJ1-2	.	.
CASSFRGYTF	TGTGCCAGCAGCTTCCGTGGCTACACCTTC	TRBV6-5	TRBJ1-2	.	.
CASDRGDYGYTF	TGTGCCAGCGACAGGGGTGACTATGGCTACACCTTC	TRBV19	TRBJ1-2	.	TRBD1
CASSRRVDTGELFF	TGTGCCAGCAGCCGCCGGGTCGACACCGGGGAGCTGTTTTTT	TRBV28	TRBJ2-2	.	.
CASSLDPRDIASGNTIYF	TGTGCCAGCAGCTTGGATCCGAGGGACATAGCGTCTGGAAACACCATATATTTT	TRBV5-5	TRBJ1-3	once	.
CASSKDLFYRQGPFFSTDTQYF	TGTGCCAGCAGCAAAGACTTGTTTTATAGACAGGGGCCCTTCTTTAGCACAGATACGCAGTATTTT	TRBV21-1	TRBJ2-3	.	.
CASRGGQGGNQPQHF	TGTGCCAGCAGAGGGGGACAGGGTGGCAATCAGCCCCAGCATTTT	TRBV27	TRBJ1-5	.	TRBD1
CASSLKETGYGYTF	TGTGCCAGCAGTTTAAAAGAGACGGGATATGGCTACACCTTC	TRBV27	TRBJ1-2	.	.
CASSPDSNTEAFF	TGTGCCAGCTCACCGGACAGCAACACTGAAGCTTTCTTT	TRBV18	TRBJ1-1	.	.
CASTLYLDYGYTF	TGTGCCAGCACTTTATACTTGGACTATGGCTACACCTTC	TRBV12-3/TRBV12-4	TRBJ1-2	.	.
CASSDGVGPGNTIYF	TGTGCCAGCAGTGACGGGGTCGGGCCTGGAAACACCATATATTTT	TRBV2	TRBJ1-3	.	.
CASRGQGNAGTEAFF	TGTGCCAGCAGAGGACAGGGGAACGCTGGTACTGAAGCTTTCTTT	TRBV6-5	TRBJ1-1	.	TRBD1
CASSLGLAGHKQYF	TGTGCCAGCAGCCTCGGACTAGCGGGGCATAAGCAGTACTTC	TRBV3-1/TRBV3-2	TRBJ2-7	.	TRBD2
CASSRTRRSTVGYNEQFF	TGTGCCAGCAGCCGCACTAGGCGGTCGACCGTGGGCTACAATGAGCAGTTCTTC	TRBV3-1/TRBV3-2	TRBJ2-1	once	.
CASSIVQGETEAFF	TGTGCCAGTAGTATAGTACAGGGGGAAACTGAAGCTTTCTTT	TRBV19	TRBJ1-1	once	TRBD1
CAISDGQSNQPQHF	TGTGCCATCAGTGATGGACAGAGCAATCAGCCCCAGCATTTT	TRBV10-3	TRBJ1-5	.	.
CASSPATRGSKTEAFF	TGCGCCAGCAGCCCAGCAACCAGGGGGTCTAAAACTGAAGCTTTCTTT	TRBV4-1	TRBJ1-1	few	TRBD1
CASSLAGTLRGNGYTF	TGTGCCAGCAGCTTAGCGGGCACGCTACGGGGGAATGGCTACACCTTC	TRBV11-2	TRBJ1-2	once	.
CASSLTAAAYFTGYEQFF	TGCGCCAGCAGCCTAACAGCCGCGGCCTACTTCACAGGGTATGAGCAGTTCTTC	TRBV4-1	TRBJ2-1	.	.
CASRIPGQGANEKLFF	TGTGCCAGTAGAATTCCGGGACAGGGGGCTAATGAAAAACTGTTTTTT	TRBV19	TRBJ1-4	.	TRBD1
CASSLGLSGGSIEQFF	TGTGCCAGCAGCTTAGGTCTTAGCGGGGGGAGTATTGAGCAGTTCTTC	TRBV7-2	TRBJ2-1	.	TRBD2
CASSLGWSYGYTF	TGTGCCAGTAGCCTCGGGTGGTCCTATGGCTACACCTTC	TRBV19	TRBJ1-2	.	.
CSASVTRYEQYF	TGCAGTGCTAGTGTTACGCGTTACGAGCAGTACTTC	TRBV20-1	TRBJ2-7	.	.
CASSIGTGEETQYF	TGTGCCAGCAGCATCGGGACAGGGGAAGAGACCCAGTACTTC	TRBV9	TRBJ2-5	.	TRBD1
CASSPTGSNQPQHF	TGCGCCAGCAGCCCGACAGGGTCCAATCAGCCCCAGCATTTT	TRBV5-1	TRBJ1-5	.	TRBD1
CASSSGGWGNTIYF	TGTGCTAGCAGCTCCGGGGGATGGGGAAACACCATATATTTT	TRBV7-7	TRBJ1-3	.	.
CASSFLGQPQHF	TGTGCCAGCAGCTTTTTGGGGCAACCCCAGCATTTT	TRBV7-9	TRBJ1-5	.	.
CASSVDRPPYGYTF	TGTGCCAGCAGCGTAGACAGGCCCCCCTATGGCTACACCTTC	TRBV9	TRBJ1-2	.	.
CASSQAGTGVYNSPLHF	TGCGCCAGCAGCCAAGCCGGGACAGGGGTCTATAATTCACCCCTCCACTTT	TRBV4-3	TRBJ1-6	.	TRBD1
CASSERFGGANNQPQHF	TGCGCCAGCAGTGAGCGTTTCGGAGGGGCCAACAATCAGCCCCAGCATTTT	TRBV10-2	TRBJ1-5	.	.
CASSSRTSGGQETQYF	TGTGCCAGCAGCAGCCGGACTAGCGGGGGCCAAGAGACCCAGTACTTC	TRBV9	TRBJ2-5	.	TRBD2
CASRGTLPQGRDYGYTF	TGTGCCAGCAGAGGCACATTACCCCAGGGTAGGGACTATGGCTACACCTTC	TRBV27	TRBJ1-2	.	.
CASSQGQGYGELFF	TGCGCCAGCAGCCAAGGGCAGGGCTACGGGGAGCTGTTTTTT	TRBV4-3	TRBJ2-2	once	.
CASSRTSGGSYNEQFF	TGTGCCAGCAGCCGTACTAGCGGGGGCTCCTACAATGAGCAGTTCTTC	TRBV28	TRBJ2-1	.	TRBD2
CASSLAGVESGYTF	TGCGCCAGCAGCTTGGCCGGGGTAGAGAGTGGCTACACCTTC	TRBV5-1	TRBJ1-2	.	.
CASNQIRGNTIYF	TGTGCCAGCAATCAAATCAGGGGAAACACCATATATTTT	TRBV7-2	TRBJ1-3	.	.
CASSPAGHYEQYF	TGTGCCAGCAGCCCCGCAGGGCACTACGAGCAGTACTTC	TRBV9	TRBJ2-7	.	.
CASSPPNRGSNTGELFF	TGTGCCAGCAGCCCCCCAAACAGGGGATCAAACACCGGGGAGCTGTTTTTT	TRBV7-9	TRBJ2-2	.	TRBD1
CASSERLGAQVVWGNQPQHF	TGTGCCAGCAGTGAACGATTGGGGGCCCAAGTGGTATGGGGCAATCAGCCCCAGCATTTT	TRBV6-1	TRBJ1-5	.	.
CATSNGVRGNQPQHF	TGTGCCACCAGCAATGGGGTCAGGGGGAATCAGCCCCAGCATTTT	TRBV6-5	TRBJ1-5	.	TRBD1
CASSRPGGEQYF	TGTGCCAGCAGCCGTCCAGGAGGCGAGCAGTACTTC	TRBV11-1	TRBJ2-7	.	.
CSARDGRGEYF	TGCAGTGCTAGAGATGGACGGGGGGAGTACTTC	TRBV20-1	TRBJ2-7	.	TRBD2
CASSLGRQRMAYGYTF	TGTGCCAGCAGCTTGGGAAGACAGAGGATGGCTTATGGCTACACCTTC	TRBV7-2	TRBJ1-2	.	.
CASSLEQGDPYEQYF	TGTGCCAGCAGCTTAGAACAGGGAGATCCCTACGAGCAGTACTTC	TRBV7-6	TRBJ2-7	.	.
CASTGLPGNTIYF	TGTGCCAGTACGGGACTGCCTGGAAACACCATATATTTT	TRBV19	TRBJ1-3	.	.
CASSLPEVYNSPLHF	TGTGCCAGCAGTCTCCCGGAGGTCTATAATTCACCCCTCCACTTT	TRBV6-5	TRBJ1-6	.	.